Shown below are 24 T cell receptor beta chains from a single sample sequenced in a study of metastatic and nonmetastatic thyroid tumors. All patients reached thyroid surgery having received no treatment beforehand. TCRdb re-analyzed the PCR reads using MiXCR. This table holds some 28,000 clones, 20% to 25% found once. The sequenced sample consisted of blood. The receptor source for this set is a female donor with papillary thyroid cancer or a benign thyroid nodule (not recorded which). Some clones in this sample may be carry-over from other donors' samples.

The chain uses TRBV28 and TRBJ1-6; no firm D call. The V end lost 5 bases, the J end lost 0 bases, and 5 bases lay between the germline ends. CDR1 MDHEN and CDR2 SYDVKM come from the germline V gene. The CDR3 covers 14 residues. This CDR3 is CASSGRSYNSPLHF. CDR3 in DNA: TGTGCCAGCAGTGGGCGCTCCTATAATTCACCCCTCCACTTT. The whole variable domain, filled in from reference TRBV28 and TRBJ1-6, reads DVKVTQSSRYLVKRTGEKVFLECVQDMDHENMFWYRQDPGLGLRLIYFSYDVKMKEKGDIPEGYSVSREKKERFSLILESASTNQTSMYLCASSGRSYNSPLHFGNGTRLTVT.

This clone was seen a few times. The chain carries TRBV12-5 and TRBJ2-2; D is perhaps TRBD1 (6 bases). The germline V and J ends were trimmed by 6 bases and 4 bases, with 12 bases remaining between them. This CDR3 has 14 residues. CDR1 LGHNT and CDR2 FRNRAP come from the germline V gene. The CDR3 here is CASGQGLGTGELFF. The CDR3 DNA reads TGTGCTAGTGGCCAGGGGCTGGGCACCGGGGAGCTGTTTTTT.

The V call is TRBV18, the J call TRBJ2-5; D perhaps matches TRBD1 (6 bases). Germline values: CDR1 KGHSH, CDR2 LQKENI. This CDR3 region has 15 residues. V was pared by 3 bases and J by 4 bases, with 15 bases between. CDR3 sequence: CASSPNQGQGETQYF. CDR3 DNA sequence: TGTGCCAGCTCACCGAACCAGGGGCAAGGAGAGACCCAGTACTTC.

This clone occurred a few times. The rearrangement uses TRBV27 and TRBJ1-1; TRBD1 might be the D (6 bases). Germline loops: CDR1 MNHEY, CDR2 SMNVEV (reference sequence). This CDR3 region has 15 residues. The V end was cut by 4 bases, the J end by 5 bases, with 17 bases between. The CDR3 DNA reads as TGTGCCAGCAGTTACGAAATGGGAGGGGGGACTGAAGCTTTCTTT. Protein: CASSYEMGGGTEAFF.

This rearrangement joins TRBV6-4 to TRBJ2-1; the match to TRBD1 covers 10 bases. Unmatched junction bases numbered 33, after V lost 8 bases and J lost 5 bases. From germline, CDR1 is MRHNA and CDR2 SNTAGT. The CDR3 is 23 residues long. CDR3 residues: CASSSRLLSRLASGQGENNEQFF. CDR3 bases: TGTGCCAGCTCCTCTCGTCTGCTTAGTCGCCTAGCCTCCGGACAGGGGGAAAACAATGAGCAGTTCTTC.

This clone was seen more than once but under ten times. The chain links TRBV28 to TRBJ2-5, with 8 nucleotides matching TRBD1. Germline CDR1 and CDR2: MDHEN and SYDVKM. The CDR3 loop spans 15 amino acids. V shed 4 bases and J 2 bases; nucleotides not matched to a gene: 6. In nucleotides, the CDR3 is TGTGCCAGCAGTTCAGTAGGACAGGGACAAGAGACCCAGTACTTC. Protein product: CASSSVGQGQETQYF.

Many counts were recorded for this clone. The chain couples TRBV7-2 to TRBJ2-7; TRBD2 aligns across 13 bases. J lost 3 bases, V lost 6 bases, and 14 bases had no gene match. The CDR3 covers 18 residues. Germline CDR1 reads SGHTA; CDR2 reads FQGNSA. The CDR3 bases are TGTGCCAGCAGACACGAGGGACTAGCGGGACGGCTGGGCTACGAGCAGTACTTC. This gives the protein CASRHEGLAGRLGYEQYF.

This chain links TRBV28 with TRBJ1-1, with a tentative D call TRBD1 (6 bases). CDR3 size: 14 residues. The V and J ends lost 8 bases and 2 bases respectively, with 15 bases between them. The germline CDR1 and CDR2 sequences are MDHEN and SYDVKM. This chain's CDR3 is CASGLEGQNTEAFF. The DNA of the CDR3 is TGTGCCAGCGGCCTGGAGGGACAAAACACTGAAGCTTTCTTT.

The rearrangement joins TRBV4-2 to TRBJ1-4; D is perhaps TRBD1 (5 bases). Germline CDR1 and CDR2: LGHNA and YNFKEQ. This CDR3 spans 15 amino acids. The V and J ends lost 0 bases and 7 bases respectively, with 12 bases between them. CDR3 residues: CASSQDGSGAEKLFF. The CDR3 DNA sequence: TGTGCCAGCAGCCAAGATGGGAGTGGGGCTGAAAAACTGTTTTTT.

The genes are TRBV7-8 and TRBJ2-2, with TRBD2 matching 12 bases. V was pared by 4 bases and J by 1 base, with 1 base of the junction left unmatched. This CDR3 spans 16 amino acids. The V gene's germline CDR1 is SGHVS and CDR2 FQNEAQ. In DNA form, the CDR3 reads TGTGCCAGCAGCTCGGGACTAGCGGGGAACACCGGGGAGCTGTTTTTT. Its protein is CASSSGLAGNTGELFF. Looking up the rest from reference TRBV7-8 and TRBJ2-2 gives the full variable domain: GAGVSQSPRYKVAKRGQDVALRCDPISGHVSLFWYQQALGQGPEFLTYFQNEAQLDKSGLPSDRFFAERPEGSVSTLKIQRTQQEDSAVYLCASSSGLAGNTGELFFGEGSRLTVL.

At least ten counts were recorded for this clone. The chain carries TRBV7-2 and TRBJ2-7, with 8 nucleotides matching TRBD2. The CDR3 runs 14 residues. V shed 1 base and J 2 bases; nucleotides not matched to a gene: 1. CDR1 and CDR2 from the germline V gene are SGHTA and FQGNSA. The DNA of the CDR3 is TGTGCCAGCAGCTTAGAAGCGGGAGCCTACGAGCAGTACTTC. This sequence encodes CASSLEAGAYEQYF.

This rearrangement joins TRBV7-9 to TRBJ2-7; D is perhaps TRBD2 (6 bases). The CDR3 has 15 amino acids. Germline assignment: CDR1 SEHNR and CDR2 FQNEAQ (reference sequence). V lost 1 base to trimming and J lost 5 bases, with 15 bases between them. The CDR3 bases are TGTGCCAGCAGCTTAGTAGAGGGAGGCGGAAACGAGCAGTACTTC. Translation: CASSLVEGGGNEQYF.

There are a few counts of this clone. This sequence joins TRBV30 and TRBJ2-2; 11 bases line up with TRBD2. The CDR3 has 14 residues. The V and J ends lost 8 bases and 6 bases, in that order; junction bases with no gene match: 8. Germline V gene lookup returns CDR1 GTSNPN and CDR2 SVGIG (reference sequence). The CDR3 sequence: CAGTGLAVAGELFF. The DNA for the CDR3 is TGTGCCGGGACGGGACTAGCGGTCGCCGGGGAGCTGTTTTTT.

This clone has a count of ten or more. V gene TRBV20-1 combines with J gene TRBJ2-3; 8 positions match TRBD2. Germline V gene sequence: CDR1 DFQATT, CDR2 SNEGSKA (reference sequence). The CDR3 consists of 14 residues. The J segment lost 2 bases and the V segment lost 2 bases, leaving 3 bases of the junction unmatched. CDR3 bases: TGCAGTGCTAGATCGGGAGGGGACACAGATACGCAGTATTTT. Residues: CSARSGGDTDTQYF.

The chain combines TRBV7-8 with TRBJ1-2; tentatively, D is TRBD1 (5 bases). CDR1 and CDR2 from the germline V gene are SGHVS and FQNEAQ. The CDR3 has 16 amino acids. V was trimmed by 6 bases and J by 3 bases, leaving 20 bases between them. CDR3 protein: CASRDPGRGSDYGYTF. Here the CDR3 DNA reads TGTGCCAGCAGAGATCCCGGGCGGGGCTCCGACTATGGCTACACCTTC.

This clone was detected only a few times. The chain recombines TRBV28 with TRBJ2-1; 8 positions agree with TRBD2. J was trimmed by 9 bases and V by 2 bases; bases with no gene match: 12. Looked up from germline, CDR1 is MDHEN and CDR2 is SYDVKM. The CDR3 sequence is 16 residues long. The CDR3 here is CASSLPPGLVSFEQFF. The CDR3 bases are TGTGCCAGCAGTTTACCCCCGGGACTAGTTTCTTTTGAGCAGTTCTTC. Looking up the rest from reference TRBV28 and TRBJ2-1 gives the full variable domain: DVKVTQSSRYLVKRTGEKVFLECVQDMDHENMFWYRQDPGLGLRLIYFSYDVKMKEKGDIPEGYSVSREKKERFSLILESASTNQTSMYLCASSLPPGLVSFEQFFGPGTRLTVL.

In regard to this clone: The junction departs from germline at one end; a sequencing error may be responsible. The chain employs TRBV19 and TRBJ2-7; 9 positions match TRBD1. Germline V gives CDR1 LNHDA, CDR2 SQIVND (reference sequence). The CDR3 has 16 residues. CDR3 in amino acids: CASSATDRGLDYDQYF. The CDR3 DNA follows: TGTGCCAGTAGTGCTACGGACAGGGGTCTCGACTACGATCAGTACTTC.

This clone was counted at least ten times. V gene TRBV7-9 combines with J gene TRBJ2-1, with 12 nucleotides matching TRBD2. Germline V gene data show CDR1 as SEHNR and CDR2 as FQNEAQ (reference sequence). The CDR3 is 16 residues long. Germline trimming cut 5 bases from V and 6 bases from J; bases unmatched to any gene: 8. CDR3 sequence reads: CASSPETSGRSNEQFF. The CDR3 coding sequence is TGTGCCAGCAGCCCAGAGACTAGCGGGAGATCCAATGAGCAGTTCTTC.

Many counts were recorded for this clone. This chain connects TRBV3-1 to TRBJ2-7, with D perhaps TRBD1 or TRBD2 (5 bases each). Germline V lookup: CDR1 LGHDT, CDR2 YNNKEL (reference sequence). This CDR3 has 14 residues. The V gene lost 5 bases and the J gene lost 7 bases, with 18 bases spanning the gap. This CDR3 reads CASSIETGRSEQYF. The CDR3 region has the DNA TGTGCCAGCAGCATAGAAACGGGGCGTTCAGAGCAGTACTTC.

The chain carries TRBV5-5 and TRBJ2-1; D remains unclear. The CDR3 consists of 13 residues. With 2 bases removed from V and 5 bases from J, the gap between germline ends came to 8 bases. Germline V lookup: CDR1 SGHKS, CDR2 YYEKEE (reference sequence). CDR3 in amino acids: CASSLRANNEQFF. The DNA of the CDR3 is TGTGCCAGCAGCTTAAGAGCGAACAATGAGCAGTTCTTC.

This clone was counted many times. V gene TRBV20-1 combines with J gene TRBJ2-1, with 12 positions matching TRBD2. Germline assignment: CDR1 DFQATT and CDR2 SNEGSKA (reference sequence). V was clipped by 0 bases and J by 10 bases; unmatched bases: 7. This CDR3 is 15 amino acids long. Here the CDR3 reads CSARDQGTSGSEQFF. DNA for the CDR3: TGCAGTGCTAGAGACCAAGGGACTAGCGGGTCAGAGCAGTTCTTC.

CDR3 amino acids: CASGQFTGELFF. CDR3 coding DNA: TGCGCCAGCGGACAGTTCACCGGGGAGCTGTTTTTT. The chain carries TRBV4-1 and TRBJ2-2; tentative D call: TRBD1 (6 bases). V was trimmed by 8 bases and J by 4 bases, leaving 8 bases between them. The CDR3 totals 12 residues. Germline CDR1 MGHRA, CDR2 YSYEKL.

V is TRBV12-3 or TRBV12-4 and J is TRBJ2-7; the D gene is possibly TRBD2 (6 bases). V was trimmed by 6 bases and J by 7 bases, leaving 22 bases between them. The CDR3 has 15 residues. The CDR3 sequence: CASSRPGLLNGEQYF. The DNA of the CDR3 is TGTGCCAGCAGCCGTCCGGGACTCCTAAACGGGGAGCAGTACTTC.

This clone was detected a few times. The chain uses TRBV2 and TRBJ1-1; tentative D call: TRBD1 (6 bases). Trimming pared 7 bases from V and 4 bases from J, leaving 13 bases between. The CDR3 has 13 amino acids. Germline V gene data show CDR1 as SNHLY and CDR2 as FYNNEI. The CDR3 DNA reads as TGTGCCAGCACAAACAGGGCGAGCACTGAAGCTTTCTTT. Protein product: CASTNRASTEAFF.